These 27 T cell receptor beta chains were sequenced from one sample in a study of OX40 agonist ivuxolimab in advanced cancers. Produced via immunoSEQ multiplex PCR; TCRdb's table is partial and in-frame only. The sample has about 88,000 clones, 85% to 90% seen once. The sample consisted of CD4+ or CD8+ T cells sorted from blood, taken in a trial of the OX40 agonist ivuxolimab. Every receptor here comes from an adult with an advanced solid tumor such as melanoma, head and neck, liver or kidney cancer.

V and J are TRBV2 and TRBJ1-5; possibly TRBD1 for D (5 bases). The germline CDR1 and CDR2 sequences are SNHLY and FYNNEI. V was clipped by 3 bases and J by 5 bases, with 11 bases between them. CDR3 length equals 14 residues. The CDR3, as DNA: TGTGCCAGCAGTGATGTGGGGCAGGATCAGCCCCAGCATTTT. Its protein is CASSDVGQDQPQHF.

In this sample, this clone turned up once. The CDR3 region is CASSRGAAGTGSYNSPLHF. CDR3 in DNA: TGCGCCAGCAGTAGGGGGGCGGCTGGGACAGGCTCCTATAATTCACCCCTCCACTTT. The chain is built from TRBV5-1 and TRBJ1-6; 8 positions agree with TRBD1. The CDR3 runs to 19 residues. V was pared by 5 bases and J by 0 bases, with 13 bases of the junction left unmatched. Germline CDR1 is SGHRS and CDR2 is YFSETQ.

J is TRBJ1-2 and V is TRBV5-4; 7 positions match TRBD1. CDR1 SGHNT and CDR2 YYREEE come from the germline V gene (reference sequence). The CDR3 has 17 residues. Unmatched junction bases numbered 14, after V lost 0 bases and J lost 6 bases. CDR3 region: CASSLGTTLQGLDGYTF. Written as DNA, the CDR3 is TGTGCCAGCAGCTTGGGTACTACACTACAGGGGCTCGATGGCTACACCTTC.

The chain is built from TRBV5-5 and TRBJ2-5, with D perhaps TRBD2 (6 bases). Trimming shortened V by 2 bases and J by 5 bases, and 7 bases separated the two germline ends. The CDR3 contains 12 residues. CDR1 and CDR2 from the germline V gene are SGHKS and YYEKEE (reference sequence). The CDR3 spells CASSFGGETQYF. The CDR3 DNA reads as TGTGCCAGCAGCTTCGGAGGGGAGACCCAGTACTTC. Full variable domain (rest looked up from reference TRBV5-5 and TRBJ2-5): DAGVTQSPTHLIKTRGQQVTLRCSPISGHKSVSWYQQVLGQGPQFIFQYYEKEERGRGNFPDRFSARQFPNYSSELNVNALLLGDSALYLCASSFGGETQYFGPGTRLLVL.

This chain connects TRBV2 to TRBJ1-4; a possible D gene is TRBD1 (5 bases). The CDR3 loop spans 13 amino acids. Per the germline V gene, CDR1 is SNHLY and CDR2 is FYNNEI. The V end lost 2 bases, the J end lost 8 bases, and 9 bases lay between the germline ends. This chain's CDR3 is CASSERGGEKLFF. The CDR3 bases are TGTGCCAGCAGTGAAAGGGGAGGGGAAAAACTGTTTTTT.

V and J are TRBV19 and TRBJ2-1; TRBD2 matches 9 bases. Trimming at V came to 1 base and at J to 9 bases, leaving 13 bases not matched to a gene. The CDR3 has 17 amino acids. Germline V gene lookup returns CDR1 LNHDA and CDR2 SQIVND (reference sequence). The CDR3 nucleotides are TGTGCCAGTAGTATAGGTGGCGGGAGGGCCGATTTGGTTGAGCAGTTCTTC. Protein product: CASSIGGGRADLVEQFF. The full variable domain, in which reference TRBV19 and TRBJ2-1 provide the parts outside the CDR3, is DGGITQSPKYLFRKEGQNVTLSCEQNLNHDAMYWYRQDPGQGLRLIYYSQIVNDFQKGDIAEGYSVSREKKESFPLTVTSAQKNPTAFYLCASSIGGGRADLVEQFFGPGTRLTVL.

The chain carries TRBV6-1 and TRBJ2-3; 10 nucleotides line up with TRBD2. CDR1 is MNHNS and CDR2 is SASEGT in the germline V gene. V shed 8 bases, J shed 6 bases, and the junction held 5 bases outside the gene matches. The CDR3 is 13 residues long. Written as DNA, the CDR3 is TGTGCCAGCTTAGCGGGGGGCAGGGATACGCAGTATTTT. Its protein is CASLAGGRDTQYF.

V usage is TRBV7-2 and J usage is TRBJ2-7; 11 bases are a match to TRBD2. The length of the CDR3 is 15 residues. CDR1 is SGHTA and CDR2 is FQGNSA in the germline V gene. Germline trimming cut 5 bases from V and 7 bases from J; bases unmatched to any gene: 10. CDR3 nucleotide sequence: TGTGCCAGCAGCCTCGGGACTAGCGGTGCGAGGGAGCAGTACTTC. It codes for CASSLGTSGAREQYF.

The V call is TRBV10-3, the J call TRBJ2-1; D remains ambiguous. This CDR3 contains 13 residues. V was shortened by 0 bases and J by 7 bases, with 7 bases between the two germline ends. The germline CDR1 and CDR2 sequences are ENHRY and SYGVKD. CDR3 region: CAISESNVNEQFF. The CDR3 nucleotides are TGTGCCATCAGTGAGTCGAATGTTAATGAGCAGTTCTTC.

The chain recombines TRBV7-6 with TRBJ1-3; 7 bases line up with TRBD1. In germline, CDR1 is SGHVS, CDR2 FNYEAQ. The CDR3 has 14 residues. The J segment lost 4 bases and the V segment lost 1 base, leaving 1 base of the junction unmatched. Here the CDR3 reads CASSLVGQGNTIYF. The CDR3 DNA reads TGTGCCAGCAGCTTAGTGGGACAGGGAAACACCATATATTTT.

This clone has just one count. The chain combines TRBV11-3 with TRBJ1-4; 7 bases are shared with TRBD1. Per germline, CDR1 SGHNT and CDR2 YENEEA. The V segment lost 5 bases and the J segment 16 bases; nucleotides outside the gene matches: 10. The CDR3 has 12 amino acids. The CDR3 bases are TGTGCCAGCAGCCTCCCAAGTAGGGACAGGTTTTTT. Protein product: CASSLPSRDRFF.

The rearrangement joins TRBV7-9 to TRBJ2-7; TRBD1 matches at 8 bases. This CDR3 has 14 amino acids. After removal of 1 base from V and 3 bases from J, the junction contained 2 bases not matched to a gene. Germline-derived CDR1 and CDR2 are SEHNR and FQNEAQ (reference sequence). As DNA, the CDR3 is TGTGCCAGCAGCTTAGGGACAGGGATCTACGAGCAGTACGTC. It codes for CASSLGTGIYEQYV.

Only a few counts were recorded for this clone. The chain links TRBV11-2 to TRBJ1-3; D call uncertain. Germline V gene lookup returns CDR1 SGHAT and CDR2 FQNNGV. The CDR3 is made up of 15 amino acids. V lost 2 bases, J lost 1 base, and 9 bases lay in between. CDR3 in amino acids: CASSLSTASGNTIYF. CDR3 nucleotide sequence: TGTGCCAGCAGCTTATCAACAGCTTCTGGAAACACCATATATTTT.

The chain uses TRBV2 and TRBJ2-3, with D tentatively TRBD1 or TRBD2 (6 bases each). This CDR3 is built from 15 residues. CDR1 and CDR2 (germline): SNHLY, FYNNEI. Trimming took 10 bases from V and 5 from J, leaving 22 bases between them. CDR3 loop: CATGGTGAAGDTQYF. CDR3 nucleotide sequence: TGTGCCACTGGCGGAACGGGGGCCGCCGGAGATACGCAGTATTTT.

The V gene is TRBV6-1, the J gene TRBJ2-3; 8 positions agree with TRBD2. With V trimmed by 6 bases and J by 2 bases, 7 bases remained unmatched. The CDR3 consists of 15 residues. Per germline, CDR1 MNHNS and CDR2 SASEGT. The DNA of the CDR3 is TGTGCCAGCAGCCTAAGCGGGAGTTACACAGATACGCAGTATTTT. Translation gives CASSLSGSYTDTQYF.

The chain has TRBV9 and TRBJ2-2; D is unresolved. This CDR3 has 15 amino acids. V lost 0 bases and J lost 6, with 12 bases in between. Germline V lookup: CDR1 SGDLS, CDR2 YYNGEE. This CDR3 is CASSVEAEPAGELFF. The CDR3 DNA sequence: TGTGCCAGCAGCGTAGAGGCGGAGCCGGCCGGGGAGCTGTTTTTT.

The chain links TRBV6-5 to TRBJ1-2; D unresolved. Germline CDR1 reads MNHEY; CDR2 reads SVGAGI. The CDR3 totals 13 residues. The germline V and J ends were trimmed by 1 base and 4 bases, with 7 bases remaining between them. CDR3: CASSYLNSYGYTF. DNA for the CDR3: TGTGCCAGCAGTTACTTAAACTCCTATGGCTACACCTTC.

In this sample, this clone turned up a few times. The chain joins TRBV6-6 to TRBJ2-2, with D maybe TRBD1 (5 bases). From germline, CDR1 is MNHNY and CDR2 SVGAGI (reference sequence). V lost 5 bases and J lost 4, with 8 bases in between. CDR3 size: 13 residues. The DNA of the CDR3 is TGTGCCAGCAGTAGGGGCATCACCGGGGAGCTGTTTTTT. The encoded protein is CASSRGITGELFF.

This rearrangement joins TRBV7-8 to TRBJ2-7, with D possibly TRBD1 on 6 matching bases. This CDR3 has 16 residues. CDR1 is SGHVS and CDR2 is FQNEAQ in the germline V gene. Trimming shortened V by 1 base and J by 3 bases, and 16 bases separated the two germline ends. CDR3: CASSLEVGTSYYEQYV. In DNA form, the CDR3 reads TGTGCCAGCAGCTTAGAGGTAGGGACATCATACTACGAGCAGTACGTC.

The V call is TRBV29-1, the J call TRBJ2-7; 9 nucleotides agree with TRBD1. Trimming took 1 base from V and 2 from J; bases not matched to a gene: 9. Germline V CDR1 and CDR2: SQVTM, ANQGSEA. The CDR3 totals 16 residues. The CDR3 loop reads CSVEGGGTGLTYEQYF. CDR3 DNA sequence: TGCAGCGTTGAAGGAGGAGGGACAGGGTTAACCTACGAGCAGTACTTC.

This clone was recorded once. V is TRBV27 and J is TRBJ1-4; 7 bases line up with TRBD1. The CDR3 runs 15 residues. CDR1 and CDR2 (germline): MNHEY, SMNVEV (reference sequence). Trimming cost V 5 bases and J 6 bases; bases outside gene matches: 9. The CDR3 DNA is TGTGCCAGCAGTCTGACCGACAGGGTATATGAAAAACTGTTTTTT. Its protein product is CASSLTDRVYEKLFF.

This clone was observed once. As DNA, the CDR3 is TGTGCCAGCAGTCCCTTCACAGGGAACACTGAAGCTTTCTTT. This codes for CASSPFTGNTEAFF. The rearrangement links TRBV28 to TRBJ1-1, with D maybe TRBD1 (5 bases). Trimming left V 5 bases short and J 1 base short, with 11 bases between. Germline V gives CDR1 MDHEN, CDR2 SYDVKM. This CDR3 is 14 amino acids long.

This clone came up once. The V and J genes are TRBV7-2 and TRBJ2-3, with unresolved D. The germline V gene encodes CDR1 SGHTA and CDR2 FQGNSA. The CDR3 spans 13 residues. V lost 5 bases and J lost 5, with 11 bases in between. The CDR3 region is CASSLTRIDTQYF. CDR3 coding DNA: TGTGCCAGCAGCCTTACAAGGATAGATACGCAGTATTTT.

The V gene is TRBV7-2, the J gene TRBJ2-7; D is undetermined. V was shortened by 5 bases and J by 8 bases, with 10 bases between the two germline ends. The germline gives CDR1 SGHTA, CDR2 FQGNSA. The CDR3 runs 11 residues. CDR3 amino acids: CASSADRKQYF. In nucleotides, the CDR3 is TGTGCCAGCAGCGCGGACCGAAAGCAGTACTTC.

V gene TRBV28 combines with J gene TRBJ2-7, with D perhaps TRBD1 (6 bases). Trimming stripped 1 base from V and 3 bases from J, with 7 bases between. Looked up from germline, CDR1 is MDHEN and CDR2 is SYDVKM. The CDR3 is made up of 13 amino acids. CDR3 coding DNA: TGTGCCAGCAGTTTATCGGACAGCTACGAGCAGTACGTC. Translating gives CASSLSDSYEQYV.

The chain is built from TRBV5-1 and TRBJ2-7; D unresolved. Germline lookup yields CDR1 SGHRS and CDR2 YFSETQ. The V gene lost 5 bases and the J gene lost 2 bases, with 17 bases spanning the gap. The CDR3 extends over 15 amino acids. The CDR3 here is CASSYLRAPTYEQYF. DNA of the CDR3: TGCGCCAGCAGTTATTTACGAGCGCCAACCTACGAGCAGTACTTC.

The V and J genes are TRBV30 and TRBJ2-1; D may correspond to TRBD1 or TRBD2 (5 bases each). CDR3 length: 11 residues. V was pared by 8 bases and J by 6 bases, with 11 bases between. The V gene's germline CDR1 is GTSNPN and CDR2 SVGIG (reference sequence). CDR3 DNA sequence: TGTGCCGGGTTGAGGGGCAATGAGCAGTTCTTC. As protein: CAGLRGNEQFF.